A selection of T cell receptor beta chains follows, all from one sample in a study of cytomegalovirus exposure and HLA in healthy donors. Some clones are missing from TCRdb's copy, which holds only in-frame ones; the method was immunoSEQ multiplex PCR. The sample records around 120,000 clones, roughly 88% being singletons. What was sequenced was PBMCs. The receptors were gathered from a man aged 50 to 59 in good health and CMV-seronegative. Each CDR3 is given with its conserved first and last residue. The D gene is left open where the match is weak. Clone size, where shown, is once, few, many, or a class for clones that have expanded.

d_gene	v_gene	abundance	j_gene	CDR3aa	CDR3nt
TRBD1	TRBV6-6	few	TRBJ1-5	CASRRTGTNQPQHF	TGTGCCAGCAGGAGGACAGGAACAAATCAGCCCCAGCATTTT
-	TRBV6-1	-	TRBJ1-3	CASSEAPPGGGSGNTIYF	TGTGCCAGCAGTGAAGCGCCCCCCGGGGGGGGCTCTGGAAACACCATATATTTT
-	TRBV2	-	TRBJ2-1	CASSEFMSSYNEQFF	TGTGCCAGCAGTGAATTCATGAGCTCCTACAATGAGCAGTTCTTC
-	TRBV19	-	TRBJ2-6	CATRGWAAGANVLTF	TGTGCCACCCGCGGGTGGGCGGCTGGGGCCAACGTCCTGACTTTC
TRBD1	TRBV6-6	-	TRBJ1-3	CASSSRDRAGNTIYF	TGTGCCAGCAGTTCTCGGGACAGGGCTGGAAACACCATATATTTT
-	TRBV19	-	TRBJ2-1	CASSTTGGDQFF	TGTGCCAGTAGTACAACAGGCGGGGATCAGTTCTTC
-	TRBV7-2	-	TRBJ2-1	CASSSQALLSYNEQFF	TGTGCCAGCAGCTCGCAGGCCCTCCTTAGTTACAATGAGCAGTTCTTC
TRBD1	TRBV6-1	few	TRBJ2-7	CASSNPGQGAYEQYF	TGTGCCAGCAGTAACCCGGGACAGGGGGCGTACGAGCAGTACTTC
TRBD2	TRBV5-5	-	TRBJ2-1	CASSLMLGLGDNEQFF	TGTGCCAGCAGCTTGATGTTGGGACTAGGCGACAATGAGCAGTTCTTC
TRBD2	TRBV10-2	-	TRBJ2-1	CASTLSLAGLAEQFF	TGCGCCAGCACCCTTTCTCTAGCGGGGTTAGCTGAGCAGTTCTTC
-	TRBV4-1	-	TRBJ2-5	CASSQERGGSPAQETQYF	TGCGCCAGCAGCCAAGAAAGGGGAGGTAGTCCCGCGCAAGAGACCCAGTACTTC
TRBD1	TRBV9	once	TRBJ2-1	CASSEVGGAGDEQFF	TGTGCCAGCAGCGAGGTAGGGGGCGCAGGGGATGAGCAGTTCTTC
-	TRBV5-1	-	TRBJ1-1	CASSPDMNTEAFF	TGCGCCAGCAGCCCAGACATGAACACTGAAGCTTTCTTT
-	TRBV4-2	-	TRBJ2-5	CASSQDKRVRYQETQYF	TGTGCCAGCAGCCAAGATAAGCGGGTCAGGTACCAAGAGACCCAGTACTTC
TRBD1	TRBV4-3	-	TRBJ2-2	CASSQVPGQGNTGELFF	TGCGCCAGCAGCCAAGTTCCGGGACAGGGAAACACCGGGGAGCTGTTTTTT
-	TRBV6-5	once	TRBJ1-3	CASSLAGNRGNTIYF	TGTGCCAGCAGTTTGGCAGGGAATAGGGGAAACACCATATATTTT
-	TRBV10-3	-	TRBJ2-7	CAIRTDRIPPDEQYF	TGTGCCATCAGGACCGACAGGATACCCCCGGACGAGCAGTACTTC
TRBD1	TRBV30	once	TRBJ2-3	CAWGYLARGHTQYF	TGTGCCTGGGGATATTTAGCGAGGGGGCATACGCAGTATTTT
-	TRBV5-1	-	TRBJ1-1	CASSVQENTEAFF	TGCGCCAGCAGCGTACAGGAGAACACTGAAGCTTTCTTT
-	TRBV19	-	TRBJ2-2	CASSPSIANTGELFF	TGTGCCAGTAGTCCTAGCATAGCGAACACCGGGGAGCTGTTTTTT
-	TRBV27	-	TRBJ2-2	CASTELGGRTGELFF	TGTGCCAGCACTGAATTGGGGGGGCGAACCGGGGAGCTGTTTTTT
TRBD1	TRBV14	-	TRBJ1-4	CASSDQQGDNEKLFF	TGTGCCAGCAGCGACCAGCAGGGGGATAATGAAAAACTGTTTTTT
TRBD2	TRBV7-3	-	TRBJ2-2	CASSLLPGLAGGRAGELFF	TGTGCCAGCAGCTTACTACCGGGACTAGCGGGGGGGCGAGCCGGGGAGCTGTTTTTT
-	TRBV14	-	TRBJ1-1	CASSLTGETEAFF	TGTGCCAGCAGCCTGACCGGAGAAACTGAAGCTTTCTTT
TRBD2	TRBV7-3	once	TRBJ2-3	CASSIAGGDTDTQYF	TGTGCCAGCAGCATAGCGGGGGGGGACACAGATACGCAGTATTTT
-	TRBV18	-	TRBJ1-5	CASSLTQGSQPQHF	TGTGCCAGCTCACTAACACAGGGAAGTCAGCCCCAGCATTTT
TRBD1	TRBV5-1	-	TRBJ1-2	CASSFATGGPYYGYTF	TGCGCCAGCAGCTTTGCGACAGGGGGACCCTACTATGGCTACACCTTC
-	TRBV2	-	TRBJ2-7	CASSEAGSDYEQYF	TGTGCCAGCAGTGAGGCGGGTTCGGACTACGAGCAGTACTTC
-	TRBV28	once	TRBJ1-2	CASSLGTGTTYGYTF	TGTGCCAGCAGTTTAGGTACAGGAACCACCTATGGCTACACCTTT
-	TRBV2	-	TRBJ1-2	CASSEIGGMGGYTF	TGTGCCAGCAGTGAAATCGGAGGAATGGGTGGCTACACCTTC
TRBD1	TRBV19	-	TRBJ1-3	CASSIVQGTSGNTIYF	TGTGCCAGTAGTATCGTACAGGGGACCTCTGGAAACACCATATATTTT
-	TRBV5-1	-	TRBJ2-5	CASRPRDRLEGTQYF	TGCGCCAGCAGACCTAGAGACCGGCTTGAGGGGACCCAGTACTTC
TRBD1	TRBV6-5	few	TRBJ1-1	CASSRGTGRLEAFF	TGTGCCAGCAGCCGAGGGACAGGGAGACTCGAAGCTTTCTTT
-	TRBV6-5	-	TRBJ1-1	CASRYAGDTEAFF	TGTGCCAGCAGATATGCAGGGGATACTGAAGCTTTCTTT
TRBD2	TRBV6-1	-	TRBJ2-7	CASRSGGASEQYF	TGTGCCAGCAGGTCCGGGGGGGCTAGCGAGCAGTACTTC
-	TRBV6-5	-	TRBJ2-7	CASSPGGPEPLF	TGTGCCAGCAGTCCGGGGGGCCCTGAACCCCTCTTC
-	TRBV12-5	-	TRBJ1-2	CASGLDPPATGNYTF	TGTGCTAGTGGTTTGGACCCCCCCGCGACAGGAAACTACACCTTC
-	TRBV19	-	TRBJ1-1	CASSILRGVWTEAFF	TGTGCCAGTAGTATTCTTCGGGGTGTTTGGACTGAAGCTTTCTTT
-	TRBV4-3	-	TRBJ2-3	CASSQRASTDTQYF	TGCGCCAGCAGCCAGAGGGCTAGCACAGATACGCAGTATTTT
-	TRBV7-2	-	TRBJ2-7	CASSLAGLAGEQYF	TGTGCCAGCAGCTTAGCGGGACTCGCGGGAGAGCAGTACTTC
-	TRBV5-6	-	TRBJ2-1	CASSPGLINEQFF	TGTGCCAGCAGCCCCGGACTGATCAATGAGCAGTTCTTC
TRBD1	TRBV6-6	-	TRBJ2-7	CASTVDRATYEQYF	TGTGCCAGCACCGTCGACAGGGCCACCTACGAGCAGTACTTC
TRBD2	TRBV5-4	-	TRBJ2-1	CASRYSGGANEQFF	TGTGCCAGCAGGTATAGCGGGGGGGCCAATGAGCAGTTCTTC
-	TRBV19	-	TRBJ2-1	CASKWDSKSSYNEQFF	TGTGCCAGCAAGTGGGACTCCAAGAGCTCCTACAATGAGCAGTTCTTC
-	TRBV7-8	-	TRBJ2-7	CASSLVEGHYEQYF	TGTGCCAGCAGCTTGGTGGAGGGGCATTACGAGCAGTACTTC
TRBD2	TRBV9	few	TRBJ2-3	CASSPERGLAGGPRDTQYF	TGTGCCAGCAGTCCCGAGCGGGGACTAGCGGGGGGGCCGAGAGATACGCAGTATTTT
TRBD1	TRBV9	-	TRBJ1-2	CASSDTGTGNYGYTF	TGTGCCAGCAGCGATACCGGGACAGGGAACTATGGCTACACCTTC
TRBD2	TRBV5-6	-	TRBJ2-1	CASSLERGGPFNEQFF	TGTGCCAGCAGCTTGGAACGGGGGGGCCCTTTCAACGAGCAGTTCTTC
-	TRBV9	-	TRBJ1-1	CASSRDKSTEAFF	TGCGCCAGCAGCAGAGACAAATCCACTGAAGCTTTCTTT
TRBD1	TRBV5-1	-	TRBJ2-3	CASQHRGRSTDTQYF	TGCGCCTCCCAACACAGGGGTCGTAGCACAGATACGCAGTATTTT
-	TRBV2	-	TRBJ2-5	CASSVLEETQYF	TGTGCCAGCAGTGTTCTAGAAGAGACCCAGTACTTC
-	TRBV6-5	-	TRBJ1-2	CASSYLAGRLSYGYTF	TGTGCCAGCAGTTATCTCGCGGGGCGGCTAAGCTATGGCTACACCTTC
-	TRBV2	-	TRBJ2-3	CASNNQGTDTQYF	TGTGCCAGCAATAACCAGGGCACAGATACGCAGTATTTT
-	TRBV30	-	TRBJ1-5	CAWSVAPQPQHF	TGTGCCTGGAGTGTAGCCCCTCAGCCCCAGCATTTT